The rows below give T cell receptor beta chains drawn from one sample of a study of T cell responses to AZD1222 COVID-19 vaccine. Method: immunoSEQ multiplex PCR; TCRdb's copy keeps in-frame clones and lacks some. In the table there are 110,000 or so clones, 88% of which are singletons. The starting material was peripheral blood, obtained 28 days after the second AZD1222 dose. These receptors came from an adult who received the AZD1222 COVID-19 vaccine. The CDR3 runs from the conserved cysteine through the conserved F or W. The D gene is left open where the match is weak. Only part of the rows carry a size: once, few, many, or a class if the clone is expanded.

V gene,clone size,J gene,D gene,CDR3 protein,CDR3 DNA
TRBV11-2,.,TRBJ1-4,.,CASSRDGGLSNEKLFF,TGTGCCAGCAGCCGGGACGGGGGGTTGTCTAATGAAAAACTGTTTTTT
TRBV6-5,.,TRBJ1-3,.,CASKPSSGNTIYF,TGTGCCAGCAAACCCAGCTCTGGAAACACCATATATTTT
TRBV6-1,.,TRBJ1-5,.,CASSDLGGGGQPQHF,TGTGCCAGCAGTGATTTGGGGGGCGGCGGTCAGCCCCAGCATTTT
TRBV6-5,.,TRBJ1-1,.,CASSLDGVEAFF,TGTGCCAGCAGCCTGGACGGAGTAGAAGCTTTCTTT
TRBV10-1,.,TRBJ2-7,.,CASSESRRAVEQYF,TGCGCCAGCAGTGAGTCGCGCAGGGCTGTTGAGCAGTACTTC
TRBV3-1/TRBV3-2,.,TRBJ2-1,TRBD2,CASSQGGSGGIRSSYNEQFF,TGTGCCAGCAGCCAAGGAGGGAGCGGGGGGATCAGAAGCTCCTACAATGAGCAGTTCTTC
TRBV29-1,.,TRBJ2-3,.,CSVAQQDTQYF,TGCAGCGTTGCGCAACAAGATACGCAGTATTTT
TRBV4-1,.,TRBJ2-7,.,CASSQVVQVLGEQYF,TGCGCCAGCAGCCAAGTAGTACAGGTCTTGGGCGAGCAGTACTTC
TRBV3-1/TRBV3-2,.,TRBJ2-1,TRBD1,CASSDRGRPNEQFF,TGTGCCAGCAGCGACAGGGGGCGACCCAATGAGCAGTTCTTC
TRBV4-2,.,TRBJ2-7,.,CASSQEGASYEQYF,TGTGCCAGCAGCCAAGAAGGGGCGTCCTACGAGCAGTACTTC
TRBV9,.,TRBJ2-3,TRBD1,CASSVGQGAGDTQYF,TGTGCCAGCAGCGTCGGACAGGGGGCTGGAGATACGCAGTATTTT
TRBV5-4,.,TRBJ2-3,.,CASTGLFADTQYF,TGTGCCAGCACGGGTCTGTTCGCAGATACGCAGTATTTT
TRBV9,once,TRBJ1-1,.,CASSVAGSGTEAFF,TGTGCCAGCAGCGTTGCAGGCTCGGGGACTGAAGCTTTCTTT
TRBV5-5,.,TRBJ1-5,TRBD1,CASSLDGGGVQPQHF,TGTGCCAGCAGCTTGGACGGAGGGGGCGTCCAGCCCCAGCATTTT
TRBV11-1,.,TRBJ2-7,.,CASSPYGEFYEQYF,TGTGCCAGCAGCCCTTATGGGGAGTTCTACGAGCAGTACTTC
TRBV7-2,.,TRBJ2-5,TRBD1,CASSLMGAGTGEETQYF,TGTGCCAGCAGCCTAATGGGGGCTGGGACAGGTGAAGAGACCCAGTACTTC
TRBV5-1,.,TRBJ1-3,TRBD1,CASSLVGQGYGNTIYF,TGCGCCAGCAGCTTGGTGGGACAGGGATATGGAAACACCATATATTTT
TRBV11-2,.,TRBJ2-7,TRBD2,CASSPSGGSLQYF,TGTGCCAGCAGCCCTAGCGGGGGGTCCTTACAGTACTTC
TRBV19,.,TRBJ1-5,.,CASGQSGSNQPQHF,TGTGCCAGTGGACAGTCTGGTAGCAATCAGCCCCAGCATTTT
TRBV5-1,few,TRBJ2-7,.,CASSLGDEQYF,TGCGCCAGCAGCTTGGGTGACGAGCAGTACTTC
TRBV7-2,.,TRBJ1-3,.,CASSPQQGSGNTIYF,TGTGCCAGCAGCCCCCAACAGGGCTCTGGAAACACCATATATTTT
TRBV15,few,TRBJ1-2,.,CATSRDQGDGYTF,TGTGCCACCAGCAGAGATCAAGGCGATGGCTACACCTTC
TRBV10-3,.,TRBJ1-1,.,CAIRGSWGANTEAFF,TGTGCCATCAGGGGATCGTGGGGTGCGAACACTGAAGCTTTCTTT
TRBV3-1/TRBV3-2,.,TRBJ2-1,TRBD2,CASSFSGGVEQFF,TGTGCCAGCAGCTTTAGCGGGGGGGTAGAACAGTTCTTC
TRBV2,.,TRBJ2-3,.,CASSELVPTDTQYF,TGTGCCAGCAGTGAACTCGTTCCCACAGATACGCAGTATTTT
TRBV27,.,TRBJ1-1,.,CASSSTGTDPRDEAFF,TGTGCCAGCAGTTCTACCGGGACTGACCCACGGGATGAAGCTTTCTTT
TRBV6-2/TRBV6-3,.,TRBJ2-1,TRBD2,CASSYSEGLAGFNEQFF,TGTGCCAGCAGTTACTCCGAGGGACTAGCGGGGTTCAATGAGCAGTTCTTC
TRBV5-1,.,TRBJ1-4,.,CASSLAGGSEKLFF,TGCGCCAGCAGCTTGGCGGGAGGCAGTGAAAAACTGTTTTTT
TRBV27,.,TRBJ2-7,.,CASSFPRGGLRGHEQYF,TGTGCCAGCAGTTTTCCCAGGGGCGGACTACGAGGACACGAGCAGTACTTC
TRBV5-4,.,TRBJ2-7,TRBD1,CASSGQGGYEQYF,TGTGCCAGCAGCGGACAGGGAGGTTACGAGCAGTACTTC
TRBV7-9,.,TRBJ1-3,.,CAVGQDGNTIYF,TGTGCCGTCGGGCAGGATGGAAACACCATATATTTT
TRBV2,.,TRBJ1-4,.,CASIPTGGTNEKLFF,TGTGCCAGCATTCCGACAGGAGGAACTAATGAAAAACTGTTTTTT
TRBV15,.,TRBJ1-5,TRBD1,CATSRDSGLTLRGNQPQHF,TGTGCCACCAGCAGAGATTCGGGACTGACCCTCAGGGGGAATCAGCCCCAGCATTTT
TRBV7-9,.,TRBJ1-2,.,CASSLNLDGYTF,TGTGCCAGCAGCTTGAATTTGGATGGCTACACCTTC
TRBV5-4,.,TRBJ2-7,TRBD1,CASSPGQGVGEQYF,TGTGCCAGCAGCCCGGGACAGGGGGTTGGCGAGCAGTACTTC
TRBV5-1,.,TRBJ2-7,.,CASSRAANEQYF,TGCGCCAGCAGTCGGGCGGCGAACGAGCAGTACTTC
TRBV25-1,.,TRBJ1-4,.,CATKRGANEKLFF,TGTGCCACCAAAAGGGGTGCTAATGAAAAACTGTTTTTT
TRBV6-5,.,TRBJ2-7,.,CATTPSYEQYF,TGTGCCACCACCCCTTCCTACGAGCAGTACTTC
TRBV2,.,TRBJ2-3,.,CASSPDPGTDTQYF,TGTGCCAGCAGTCCAGACCCGGGGACAGATACGCAGTATTTT
TRBV12-2,.,TRBJ1-5,.,CASRSQPTTDANSGNQPQHF,TGTGCAAGTCGCTCACAACCTACCACGGACGCAAACTCCGGCAATCAGCCCCAGCATTTT
TRBV19,.,TRBJ2-5,TRBD1,CASSNTEGAGETQYF,TGTGCCAGTAGTAACACTGAGGGGGCTGGCGAGACCCAGTACTTC
TRBV11-2,.,TRBJ1-6,.,CASSLGPSNSPLHF,TGTGCCAGCAGCTTGGGACCGAGTAATTCACCCCTCCACTTT
TRBV15,.,TRBJ1-1,.,CATSRVGLNTEAFF,TGTGCCACCAGCAGAGTAGGGCTGAACACTGAAGCTTTCTTT